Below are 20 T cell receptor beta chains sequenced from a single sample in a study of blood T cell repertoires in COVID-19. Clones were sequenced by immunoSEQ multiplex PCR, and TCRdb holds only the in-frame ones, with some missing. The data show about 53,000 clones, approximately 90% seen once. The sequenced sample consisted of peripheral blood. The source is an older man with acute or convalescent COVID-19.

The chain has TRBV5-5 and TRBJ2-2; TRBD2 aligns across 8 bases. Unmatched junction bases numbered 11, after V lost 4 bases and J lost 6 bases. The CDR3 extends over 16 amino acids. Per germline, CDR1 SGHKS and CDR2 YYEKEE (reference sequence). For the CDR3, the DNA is TGTGCCAGCAGCCTCGACGGGGGGGCGACCGCCGGGGAGCTGTTTTTT. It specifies CASSLDGGATAGELFF. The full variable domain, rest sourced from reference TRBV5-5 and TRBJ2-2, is DAGVTQSPTHLIKTRGQQVTLRCSPISGHKSVSWYQQVLGQGPQFIFQYYEKEERGRGNFPDRFSARQFPNYSSELNVNALLLGDSALYLCASSLDGGATAGELFFGEGSRLTVL.

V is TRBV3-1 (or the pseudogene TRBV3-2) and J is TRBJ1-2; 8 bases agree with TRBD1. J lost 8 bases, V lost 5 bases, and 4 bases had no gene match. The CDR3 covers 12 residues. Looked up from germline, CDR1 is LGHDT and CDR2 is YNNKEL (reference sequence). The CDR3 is CASSFPGGGYTF. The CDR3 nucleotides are TGTGCCAGCAGCTTCCCAGGGGGCGGCTACACCTTC.

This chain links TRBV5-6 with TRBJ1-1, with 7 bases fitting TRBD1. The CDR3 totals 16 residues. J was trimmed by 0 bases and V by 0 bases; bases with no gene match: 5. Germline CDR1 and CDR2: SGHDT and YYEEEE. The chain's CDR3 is CASSLVGTDMNTEAFF. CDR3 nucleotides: TGTGCCAGCAGCTTGGTTGGGACAGACATGAACACTGAAGCTTTCTTT.

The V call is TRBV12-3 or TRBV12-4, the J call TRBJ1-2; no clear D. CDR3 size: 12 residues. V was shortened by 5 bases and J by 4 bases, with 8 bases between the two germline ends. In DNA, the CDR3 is TGTGCCAGCAGTAGAGACACCTATGGCTACACCTTC. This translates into CASSRDTYGYTF.

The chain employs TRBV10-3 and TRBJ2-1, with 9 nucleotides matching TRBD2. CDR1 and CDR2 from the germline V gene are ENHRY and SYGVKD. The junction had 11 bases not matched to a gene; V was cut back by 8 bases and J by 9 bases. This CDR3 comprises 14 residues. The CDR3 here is CAIGRGGSSIEQFF. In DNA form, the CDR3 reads TGTGCCATCGGGCGGGGGGGCAGCAGTATTGAGCAGTTCTTC.

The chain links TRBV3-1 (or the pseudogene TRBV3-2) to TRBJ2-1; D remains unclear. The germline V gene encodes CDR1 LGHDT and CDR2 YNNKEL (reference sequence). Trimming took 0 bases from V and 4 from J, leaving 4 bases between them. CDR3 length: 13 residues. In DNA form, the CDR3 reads TGTGCCAGCAGCCAAGATTTATACAATGAGCAGTTCTTC. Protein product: CASSQDLYNEQFF.

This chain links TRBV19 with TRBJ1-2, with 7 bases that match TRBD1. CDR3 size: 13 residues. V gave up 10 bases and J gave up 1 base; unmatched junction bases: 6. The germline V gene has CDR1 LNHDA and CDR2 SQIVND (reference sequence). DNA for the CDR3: TGTGCCACCACGACAGGGAATAACTATGGCTACACCTTC. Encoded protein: CATTTGNNYGYTF.

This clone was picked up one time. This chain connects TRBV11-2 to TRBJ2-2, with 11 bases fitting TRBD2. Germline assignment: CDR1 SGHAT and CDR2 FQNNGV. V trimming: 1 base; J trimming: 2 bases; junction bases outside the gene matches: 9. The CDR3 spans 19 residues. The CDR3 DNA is TGTGCCAGCAGCTTAGCCGGGCATAGCGGGGGGGCAAACACCGGGGAGCTGTTTTTT. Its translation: CASSLAGHSGGANTGELFF.

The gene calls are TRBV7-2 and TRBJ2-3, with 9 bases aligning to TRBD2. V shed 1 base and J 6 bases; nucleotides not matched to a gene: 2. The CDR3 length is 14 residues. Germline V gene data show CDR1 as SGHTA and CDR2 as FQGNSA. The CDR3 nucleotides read TGTGCCAGCAGCTTAGGCGGGGGGGCGGATACGCAGTATTTT. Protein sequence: CASSLGGGADTQYF. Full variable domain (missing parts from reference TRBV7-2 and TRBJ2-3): GAGVSQSPSNKVTEKGKDVELRCDPISGHTALYWYRQSLGQGLEFLIYFQGNSAPDKSGLPSDRFSAERTGGSVSTLTIQRTQQEDSAVYLCASSLGGGADTQYFGPGTRLTVL.

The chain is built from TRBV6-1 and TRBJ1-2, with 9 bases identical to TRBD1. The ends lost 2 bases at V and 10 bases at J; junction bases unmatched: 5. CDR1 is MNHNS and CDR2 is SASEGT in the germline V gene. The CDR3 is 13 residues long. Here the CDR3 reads CASSESGTGTYTF. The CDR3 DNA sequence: TGTGCCAGCAGTGAATCCGGGACAGGGACCTACACCTTC.

CDR3 region: CASNRANSPLHF. CDR3 bases: TGTGCCAGTAACAGGGCAAATTCACCCCTCCACTTT. V gene TRBV19 combines with J gene TRBJ1-6; D might be TRBD1 (6 bases). This CDR3 contains 12 residues. V was clipped by 7 bases and J by 7 bases, with 8 bases between them. Germline lookup yields CDR1 LNHDA and CDR2 SQIVND (reference sequence).

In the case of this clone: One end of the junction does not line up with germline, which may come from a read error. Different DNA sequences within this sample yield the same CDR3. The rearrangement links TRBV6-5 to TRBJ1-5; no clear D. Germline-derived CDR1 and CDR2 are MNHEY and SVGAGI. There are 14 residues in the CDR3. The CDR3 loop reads CASSYSGIRQPQHF. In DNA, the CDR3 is TGCGCCAGCAGTTACTCCGGGATTCGACAGCCCCAGCATTTT.

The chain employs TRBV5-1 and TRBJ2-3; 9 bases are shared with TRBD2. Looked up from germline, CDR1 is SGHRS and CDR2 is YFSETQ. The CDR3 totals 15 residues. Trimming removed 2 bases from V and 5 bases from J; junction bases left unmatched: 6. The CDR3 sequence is CASSFERGVIDTQYF. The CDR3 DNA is TGCGCCAGCAGCTTCGAGCGGGGGGTGATAGATACGCAGTATTTT.

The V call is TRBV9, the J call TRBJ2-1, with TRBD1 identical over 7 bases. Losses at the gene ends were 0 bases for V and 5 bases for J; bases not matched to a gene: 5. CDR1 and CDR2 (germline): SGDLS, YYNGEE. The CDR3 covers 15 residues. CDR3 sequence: CASSVVGQNNNEQFF. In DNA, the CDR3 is TGTGCCAGCAGCGTAGTGGGACAGAATAACAATGAGCAGTTCTTC.

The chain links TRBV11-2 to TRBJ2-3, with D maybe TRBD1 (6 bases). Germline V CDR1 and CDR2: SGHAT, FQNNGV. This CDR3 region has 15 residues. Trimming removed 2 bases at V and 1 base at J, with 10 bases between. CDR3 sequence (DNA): TGTGCCAGCAGCTTACTTCCAGGGGGCACAGATACGCAGTATTTT. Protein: CASSLLPGGTDTQYF.

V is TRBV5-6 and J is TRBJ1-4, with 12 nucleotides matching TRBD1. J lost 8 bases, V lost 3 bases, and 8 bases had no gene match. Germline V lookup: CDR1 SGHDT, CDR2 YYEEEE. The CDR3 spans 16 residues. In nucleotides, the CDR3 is TGTGCCAGCAGCTCGGGACAGGGGGCGCAAAGAGAAAAACTGTTTTTT. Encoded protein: CASSSGQGAQREKLFF. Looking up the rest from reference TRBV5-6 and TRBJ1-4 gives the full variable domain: DAGVTQSPTHLIKTRGQQVTLRCSPKSGHDTVSWYQQALGQGPQFIFQYYEEEERQRGNFPDRFSGHQFPNYSSELNVNALLLGDSALYLCASSSGQGAQREKLFFGSGTQLSVL.

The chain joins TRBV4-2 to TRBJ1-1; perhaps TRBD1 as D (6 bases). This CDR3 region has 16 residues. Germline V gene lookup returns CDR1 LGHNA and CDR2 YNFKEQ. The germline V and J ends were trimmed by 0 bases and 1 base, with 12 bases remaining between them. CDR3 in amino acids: CASSQEVGGGNTEAFF. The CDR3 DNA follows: TGTGCCAGCAGCCAAGAGGTGGGAGGGGGGAACACTGAAGCTTTCTTT.

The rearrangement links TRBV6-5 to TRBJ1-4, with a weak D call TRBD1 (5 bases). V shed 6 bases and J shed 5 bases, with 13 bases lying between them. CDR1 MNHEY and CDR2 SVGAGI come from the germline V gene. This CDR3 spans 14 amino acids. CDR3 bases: TGTGCCAGCAGGCCAGGGAACTTCAATGAAAAACTGTTTTTT. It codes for CASRPGNFNEKLFF.

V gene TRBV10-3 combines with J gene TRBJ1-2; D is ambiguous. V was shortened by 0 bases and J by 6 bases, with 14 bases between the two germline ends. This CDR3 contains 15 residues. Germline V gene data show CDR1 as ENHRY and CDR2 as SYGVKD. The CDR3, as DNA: TGTGCCATCAGTGAGTCGGGAGGGTTGGAGGATGGCTACACCTTC. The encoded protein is CAISESGGLEDGYTF.

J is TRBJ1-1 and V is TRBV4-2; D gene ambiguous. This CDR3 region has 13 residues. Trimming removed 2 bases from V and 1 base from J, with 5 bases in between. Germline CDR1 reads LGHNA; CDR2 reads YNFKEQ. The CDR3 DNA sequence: TGTGCCAGCAGCCAACCAGGGAACACTGAAGCTTTCTTT. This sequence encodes CASSQPGNTEAFF.